Included here is one TCR beta chain sequence, with context. Antigen unknown. With 8 bases clipped from V and 4 bases from J, the junction kept 10 bases outside the gene matches. The CDR3 consists of 15 residues. Germline V gene lookup returns CDR1 SGHTA and CDR2 FQGNSA. One entry per CDR3 protein results from TCRdb running MiXCR on the reads. This sample has some 560,000 distinct CDR3 sequences; 40% occur once, and the top ten carry roughly 50%. The entry originates in a study of T cell repertoires in cytomegalovirus infection. The rearrangement uses TRBV7-2 and TRBJ2-1, with 8 bases fitting TRBD2. The TCR comes from a human donor in good health (CMV status not recorded). Some clones in this sample may be carry-over from other donors' samples. Sample: cultured PBMCs, taken from culture after CMV antigen stimulation. The CDR3: CASGGKVAGYNEQFF. The CDR3 DNA reads as TGTGCCAGCGGGGGAAAAGTAGCGGGGTACAATGAGCAGTTCTTC.